A single sample gave rise to the 31 T cell receptor beta chains below, sequenced in a study of blood T cells in healthy people across ages. For the second PCR, which ran for about 6 to 12 cycles, a sample-barcoded 5' primer and a J-beta primer mix were used. MiXCR was run by TCRdb on the 5' RACE reads, yielding one entry per CDR3 protein. The table shows some 930,000 distinct CDR3 sequences, with approximately 32% occurring only once. These data were likewise used in another study, on T cells of mothers and their children.

The sequencing input was blood. The receptors stem from a woman in her forties in good health.

This clonotype appeared a few times. The chain links TRBV21-1 to TRBJ2-5; no check of the table's D call, TRBD1, against the DNA was made. TRBV21-1 is recorded as a pseudogene. CDR3 size: 15 residues. Here the CDR3 reads CASSKGSEGVETQYF. For the CDR3, the DNA is TGTGCCAGCAGCAAAGGATCGGAAGGGGTAGAGACCCAGTACTTC.

V and J are TRBV2 and TRBJ2-7, with 7 positions matching TRBD1. Losses at the gene ends were 2 bases for V and 1 base for J; bases not matched to a gene: 14. The CDR3 length is 18 residues. CDR1 is SNHLY, CDR2 FYNNEI, per germline. DNA of the CDR3: TGTGCCAGCAGTGAATATAAGGGACAGAGTTTACCGTCCTACGAGCAGTACTTC. Translated, it gives CASSEYKGQSLPSYEQYF.

Ten or more counts support this clonotype. J is TRBJ2-7 and V is TRBV6-2 or TRBV6-3; D is unresolved. CDR3 length: 14 residues. The V gene lost 8 bases and the J gene lost 5 bases, with 19 bases spanning the gap. The germline CDR1 and CDR2 sequences are MNHEY and SVGEGT. The CDR3 DNA is TGTGCCAGCTCCCTCTACCGTGGTCGGGACGAGCAGTACTTC. Protein sequence: CASSLYRGRDEQYF.

This sequence joins TRBV9 and TRBJ1-6; perhaps TRBD1 as D (5 bases). V was trimmed by 0 bases and J by 7 bases, leaving 17 bases between them. This CDR3 contains 17 residues. Germline V CDR1 and CDR2: SGDLS, YYNGEE. This CDR3 is CASSVEGGAGPNSPLHF. The CDR3 coding sequence is TGTGCCAGCAGCGTAGAAGGAGGAGCGGGGCCCAATTCACCCCTCCACTTT.

The chain uses TRBV12-3 or TRBV12-4 and TRBJ2-7, with TRBD2 matching over 8 bases. The CDR3 length is 14 residues. V lost 6 bases to trimming and J lost 4 bases; unmatched junction nucleotides: 8. The CDR3 protein is CASRSAGGGYEQYF. The CDR3 nucleotides are TGTGCCAGCAGGTCGGCGGGGGGTGGGTACGAGCAGTACTTC.

This clonotype was seen only a few times. V usage is TRBV12-5 and J usage is TRBJ2-5; TRBD1 or TRBD2 may be the D gene (6 bases each). The CDR3 runs to 15 residues. V was pared by 0 bases and J by 5 bases, with 13 bases between. Germline V CDR1 and CDR2: LGHNT, FRNRAP. CDR3 protein: CASGLVIGGRETQYF. The DNA of the CDR3 is TGTGCTAGTGGTTTGGTGATAGGGGGGCGGGAGACCCAGTACTTC.

This chain uses TRBV20-1 with TRBJ2-7, with D hard to call. CDR3 length: 13 amino acids. The V gene lost 3 bases and the J gene lost 3 bases, with 12 bases spanning the gap. Germline V gene sequence: CDR1 DFQATT, CDR2 SNEGSKA (reference sequence). The chain's CDR3 is CSASPRPNYEQYF. CDR3 bases: TGCAGTGCTAGTCCGAGGCCGAACTACGAGCAGTACTTC.

The CDR3 bases are TGTGCCAGTAGTATGGGGTGGCAGAACAATCAGCCCCAGCATTTT. Protein sequence: CASSMGWQNNQPQHF. The J gene is TRBJ1-5, the V gene TRBV19, with D hard to call. CDR3 length: 15 residues. From germline, CDR1 is LNHDA and CDR2 SQIVND (reference sequence). V dropped 3 bases and J dropped 3 bases, with 12 bases sitting between them.

Many counts were recorded for this clonotype. The chain is built from TRBV7-2 and TRBJ2-7, with a possible D match to TRBD1 (6 bases). This CDR3 is built from 15 residues. Per germline, CDR1 SGHTA and CDR2 FQGNSA. The V end was cut by 3 bases, the J end by 0 bases, with 12 bases between. The CDR3 bases are TGTGCCAGCAGCTTCCCAGGGGCGTCCTCCTACGAGCAGTACTTC. It codes for CASSFPGASSYEQYF. The complete variable domain, with remaining parts taken from reference TRBV7-2 and TRBJ2-7, reads GAGVSQSPSNKVTEKGKDVELRCDPISGHTALYWYRQSLGQGLEFLIYFQGNSAPDKSGLPSDRFSAERTGGSVSTLTIQRTQQEDSAVYLCASSFPGASSYEQYFGPGTRLTVT.

A note on this clonotype: A much larger clone is a single base away; this may be a read error. The chain recombines TRBV4-1 with TRBJ2-1; D is ambiguous. The CDR3 loop spans 15 amino acids. V gave up 3 bases and J gave up 13 bases, with 22 bases separating them. Germline lookup yields CDR1 MGHRA and CDR2 YSYEKL. The CDR3 nucleotides read TGCGCCAGCAGCCACCTCATAATTACCAAGGAGACCCAGTTCTTC. This encodes CASSHLIITKETQFF.

This clonotype was detected once. The rearrangement joins TRBV20-1 to TRBJ2-3; 7 nucleotides match TRBD2. V shed 2 bases and J 2 bases; nucleotides not matched to a gene: 4. CDR1 is DFQATT and CDR2 is SNEGSKA in the germline V gene (reference sequence). The CDR3 is made up of 14 amino acids. CDR3 amino acids: CSARRAGLTDTQYF. The CDR3 region has the DNA TGCAGTGCTAGAAGAGCGGGACTCACAGATACGCAGTATTTT.

The table lists this clonotype with a few counts. The rearrangement uses TRBV27 and TRBJ1-1; D is ambiguous. The CDR3 runs to 13 residues. V was pared by 2 bases and J by 8 bases, with 12 bases between. The V gene's germline CDR1 is MNHEY and CDR2 SMNVEV (reference sequence). The CDR3 sequence is CASSLVGGAEAFF. The CDR3 bases are TGTGCCAGCAGTTTAGTGGGCGGAGCGGAAGCTTTCTTT.

V gene TRBV7-3 combines with J gene TRBJ2-2; D possibly corresponds to TRBD2 (7 bases). The CDR3 loop spans 17 amino acids. CDR1 is SGHTA and CDR2 is FQGTGA in the germline V gene. The V and J ends lost 5 bases and 2 bases respectively, with 18 bases between them. In nucleotides, the CDR3 is TGTGCCAGCAGCCCCCTAAGGGGGGGCGCAAACACCGGGGAGCTGTTTTTT. Amino acid sequence: CASSPLRGGANTGELFF.

This clonotype was recorded a few times. The rearrangement links TRBV5-1 to TRBJ1-1; D may be TRBD1 (5 bases). This CDR3 is 14 amino acids long. Germline V lookup: CDR1 SGHRS, CDR2 YFSETQ. Trimming left V 3 bases short and J 4 bases short, with 13 bases between. CDR3 protein: CASSSRQSVTEAFF. CDR3 DNA sequence: TGCGCCAGCAGCTCCAGACAGTCCGTCACTGAAGCTTTCTTT.

Concerning this clonotype itself: This may be a read error, as it is one base from a much larger clone. The J gene is TRBJ2-5, the V gene TRBV4-1; D might be TRBD1 or TRBD2, each matching 6 bases. Germline CDR1 and CDR2: MGHRA and YSYEKL. V was pared by 1 base and J by 3 bases, with 15 bases between. The CDR3 loop spans 16 amino acids. CDR3 DNA: TGCGCCAGCAGCCAAGGAAGGGGGGACGTTAAAGAGACCCAGTACTTC. Its translation is CASSQGRGDVKETQYF.

This clonotype was recorded many times. The chain couples TRBV12-3 or TRBV12-4 to TRBJ2-1; TRBD2 aligns across 7 bases. The CDR3 runs to 16 residues. V gave up 3 bases and J gave up 7 bases; unmatched junction bases: 12. The CDR3 DNA reads as TGTGCCAGCAGTTTCTTTCTAGCGGCCGGGGGAAATGAGCAGTTCTTC. Residues: CASSFFLAAGGNEQFF.

CDR3 nucleotides: TGTGCCATCAGTGAGTACGAGGTCGGTGAGCAGTTCTTC. This gives the protein CAISEYEVGEQFF. The V call is TRBV10-3, the J call TRBJ2-1; D gene unclear. This CDR3 has 13 amino acids. V gave up 1 base and J gave up 9 bases, with 10 bases separating them. Germline V CDR1 and CDR2: ENHRY, SYGVKD.

Only a few counts were recorded for this clonotype. It may be a read error: a sequence one base away is much more abundant. The V gene is TRBV29-1, the J gene TRBJ2-5, with D possibly being TRBD1 (5 bases). Germline V lookup: CDR1 SQVTM, CDR2 ANQGSEA. CDR3 length: 12 amino acids. DNA for the CDR3: TGCAGCGGTGAAGATGGGGCAGAGACCCAGTACTTC. Translation: CSGEDGAETQYF.

This clonotype was recorded many times. The rearrangement links TRBV7-3 to TRBJ2-7; 8 bases agree with TRBD1. Trimming took 0 bases from V and 6 from J; bases not matched to a gene: 1. The germline gives CDR1 SGHTA, CDR2 FQGTGA. This CDR3 has 13 residues. Written as DNA, the CDR3 is TGTGCCAGCAGCTTAACGACAGGGGTCGAGCAGTACTTC. This gives the protein CASSLTTGVEQYF.

This clonotype came up many times. The gene calls are TRBV4-3 and TRBJ1-2; possible D gene TRBD1, 5 bases. V was clipped by 1 base and J by 6 bases, with 18 bases between them. Per the germline V gene, CDR1 is LGHNA and CDR2 is YSLEER. The CDR3 runs to 16 residues. The CDR3 loop is CASSQATGGADDGYTF. In DNA form, the CDR3 reads TGCGCCAGCAGCCAAGCTACAGGAGGAGCGGACGATGGCTACACCTTC.

The chain has TRBV2 and TRBJ2-1; 7 bases line up with TRBD1. Germline CDR1 SNHLY, CDR2 FYNNEI. Trimming removed 3 bases from V and 2 bases from J; junction bases left unmatched: 4. The CDR3 extends over 15 amino acids. CDR3 loop: CASSDEGAAYNEQFF. CDR3 DNA sequence: TGTGCCAGCAGTGACGAGGGGGCGGCCTACAATGAGCAGTTCTTC.

This clonotype was observed at least ten times. The chain couples TRBV20-1 to TRBJ2-3; D gene ambiguous. V was shortened by 3 bases and J by 0 bases, with 4 bases between the two germline ends. The CDR3 is 12 amino acids. The germline V gene has CDR1 DFQATT and CDR2 SNEGSKA (reference sequence). The CDR3 DNA sequence: TGCAGTGCTAGGCCTAGCACAGATACGCAGTATTTT. It codes for CSARPSTDTQYF.

In its sample, this clonotype was seen a few times. The chain employs TRBV7-6 and TRBJ2-5; 10 nucleotides agree with TRBD2. Germline V gene data show CDR1 as SGHVS and CDR2 as FNYEAQ. Trimming cost V 0 bases and J 1 base; bases outside gene matches: 5. The length of the CDR3 is 17 residues. Here the CDR3 reads CASSLAVSGGFQETQYF. The CDR3 DNA reads TGTGCCAGCAGCTTAGCGGTTAGCGGGGGGTTCCAAGAGACCCAGTACTTC.

Regarding this clonotype: It may be a read error: a sequence one base away is much more abundant. The chain combines TRBV10-3 with TRBJ2-7; possibly TRBD2 for D (6 bases). TRBJ2-5 explains the end of the DNA better; the J call may be wrong. The CDR3 spans 12 residues. The germline CDR1 and CDR2 sequences are ENHRY and SYGVKD. Here the CDR3 reads CTIRGGEETQYF. In nucleotides, the CDR3 is TGTACCATCCGAGGCGGGGAGGAGACCCAGTACTTC.

On this clonotype: Being one base from a much bigger clone, this may be a read error. The CDR3 sequence is CAGLRLMGTDTQYF. CDR3 nucleotides: TGTGCCGGCCTGCGATTAATGGGCACAGATACGCAGTATTTT. The chain is built from TRBV21-1 and TRBJ2-3. TRBV21-1 is noted as a pseudogene. This CDR3 is 14 amino acids long.

This clonotype was counted only a few times. V and J are TRBV5-1 and TRBJ1-4; a weak D match, TRBD1 (6 bases). The CDR3 consists of 13 residues. Germline V gene sequence: CDR1 SGHRS, CDR2 YFSETQ. Trimming left V 4 bases short and J 7 bases short, with 11 bases between. The CDR3 nucleotides read TGCGCCAGCAGCCCGACAGGCGGTGAAAAACTGTTTTTT. Amino acid sequence: CASSPTGGEKLFF.

This clonotype was counted many times. This rearrangement joins TRBV5-6 to TRBJ2-7, with D perhaps being TRBD1 or TRBD2 (5 bases each). CDR1 and CDR2 (germline): SGHDT, YYEEEE. The CDR3 is 17 amino acids. Trimming took 0 bases from V and 6 from J, leaving 22 bases between them. The CDR3 DNA reads TGTGCCAGCAGCTTGGACAGGTGGGGTGGGAGAACATCCGAGCAGTACTTC. It translates to CASSLDRWGGRTSEQYF.

Remarks on this clonotype: An end of the junction does not agree with germline; a read error may underlie this. The rearrangement joins TRBV5-5 to TRBJ1-2; weak D call: TRBD1 (5 bases). Germline V gene lookup returns CDR1 SGHKS and CDR2 YYEKEE (reference sequence). The CDR3 is 17 amino acids. CDR3 loop: CASSLAERIGGNYGHTF. The CDR3 DNA sequence: TGTGCCAGCAGCTTGGCCGAACGGATCGGGGGGAACTATGGCCACACCTTC.

Notes on this clonotype: A much more abundant neighbour one base away suggests this may be a read error. This sequence joins TRBV9 and TRBJ2-5; TRBD2 agrees at 10 bases. Looked up from germline, CDR1 is SGDLS and CDR2 is YYNGEE. CDR3 length: 17 residues. The CDR3 spells CAGSDRTSGSYQETQYF. The CDR3 DNA is TGTGCCGGCAGCGACCGGACTAGCGGATCGTACCAAGAGACCCAGTACTTC.

This chain connects TRBV12-3 or TRBV12-4 to TRBJ1-4; 8 nucleotides align to TRBD1. The V gene end was trimmed by 5 bases and the J gene end by 7 bases; junction bases not matched to a gene: 9. The CDR3 contains 15 residues. As DNA, the CDR3 is TGTGCCAGCAGTCAAGAATGGACAGGGTTTGAAAAACTGTTTTTT. Protein: CASSQEWTGFEKLFF.

This clonotype came up many times. A read error may produce the germline difference seen at one junction end. The CDR3 reads CASSSGLLMEQYF. For the CDR3, the DNA is TGTGCTAGCAGCTCGGGACTTCTGATGGAGCAGTACTTC. The chain links TRBV7-7 to TRBJ2-7; D might be TRBD2 (6 bases). Germline V gene data show CDR1 as SSHAT and CDR2 as FNYEAQ (reference sequence). The CDR3 loop spans 13 amino acids.